This T cell receptor (beta chain) was found in a study of blood T cell repertoires in COVID-19. The authors' processing: By means of reference gene primer amplification, nucleated cell counts were estimated. Using immunoSEQ multiplex PCR, the repertoire was profiled, and TCRdb retains in-frame clones only, with some absent. For V, J and clone size, that table is used; D and trimming come from the DNA. The data show around 180,000 clones, around 88% seen once. This CDR3 region has 13 residues. CDR1 is SGHNT and CDR2 is YYREEE in the germline V gene (reference sequence). The germline V and J ends were trimmed by 0 bases and 1 base, with 4 bases remaining between them.

This TCR derives from a woman in her twenties or thirties who had recovered from COVID-19. The sequenced sample was PBMCs or T cells enriched from blood (not recorded which). This chain connects TRBV5-4 to TRBJ1-1; D is uncertain. The chain's CDR3 is CASSLAGNTEAFF. The CDR3 coding sequence is TGTGCCAGCAGCTTGGCGGGGAACACTGAAGCTTTCTTT.